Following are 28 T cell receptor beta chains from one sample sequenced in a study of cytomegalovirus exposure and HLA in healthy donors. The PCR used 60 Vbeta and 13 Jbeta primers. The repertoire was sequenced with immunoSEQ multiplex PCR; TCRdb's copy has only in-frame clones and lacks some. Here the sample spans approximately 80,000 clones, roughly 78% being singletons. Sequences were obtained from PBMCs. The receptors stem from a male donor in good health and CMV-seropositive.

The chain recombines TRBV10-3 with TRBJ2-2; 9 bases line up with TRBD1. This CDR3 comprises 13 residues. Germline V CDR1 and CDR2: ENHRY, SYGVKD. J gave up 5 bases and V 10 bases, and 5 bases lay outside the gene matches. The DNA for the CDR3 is TGTGCCAGCCGGGACAGGGAGACCGGGGAGCTGTTTTTT. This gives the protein CASRDRETGELFF.

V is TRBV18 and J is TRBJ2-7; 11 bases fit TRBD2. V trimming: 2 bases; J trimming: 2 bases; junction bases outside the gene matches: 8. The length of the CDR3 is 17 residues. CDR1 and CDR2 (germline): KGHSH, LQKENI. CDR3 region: CASSPGPSGRRAYEQYF. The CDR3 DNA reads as TGTGCCAGCTCACCAGGTCCTAGCGGGAGGAGGGCCTACGAGCAGTACTTC.

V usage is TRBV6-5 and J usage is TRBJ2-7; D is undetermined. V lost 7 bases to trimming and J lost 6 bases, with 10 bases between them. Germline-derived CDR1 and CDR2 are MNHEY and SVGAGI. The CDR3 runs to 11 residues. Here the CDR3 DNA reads TGTGCCAGCAAAAAGATGAGCGAGCAGTACTTC. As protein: CASKKMSEQYF.

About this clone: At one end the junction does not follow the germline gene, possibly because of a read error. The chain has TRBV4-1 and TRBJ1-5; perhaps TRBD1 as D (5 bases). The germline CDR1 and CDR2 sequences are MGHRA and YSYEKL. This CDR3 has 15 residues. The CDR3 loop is CASSQDIWGNQPQNF. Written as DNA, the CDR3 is TGCGCCAGCAGCCAAGATATATGGGGCAATCAGCCCCAGAATTTT.

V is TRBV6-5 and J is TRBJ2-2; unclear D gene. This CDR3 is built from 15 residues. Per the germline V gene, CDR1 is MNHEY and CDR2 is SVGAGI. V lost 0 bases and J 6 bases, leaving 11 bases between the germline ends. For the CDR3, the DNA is TGTGCCAGCAGTTACTCCGTTAGTACCGCCGGGGAGCTGTTTTTT. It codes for CASSYSVSTAGELFF.

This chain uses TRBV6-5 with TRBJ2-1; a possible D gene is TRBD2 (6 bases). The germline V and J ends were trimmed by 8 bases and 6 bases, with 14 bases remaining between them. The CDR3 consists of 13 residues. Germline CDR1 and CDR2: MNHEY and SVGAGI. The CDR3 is CASRDSAVNEQFF. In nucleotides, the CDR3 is TGTGCCAGCCGGGACTCGGCCGTCAATGAGCAGTTCTTC.

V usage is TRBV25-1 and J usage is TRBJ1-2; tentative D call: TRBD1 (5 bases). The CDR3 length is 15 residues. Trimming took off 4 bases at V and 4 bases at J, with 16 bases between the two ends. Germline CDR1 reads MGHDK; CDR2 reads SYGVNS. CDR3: CASSASPGGTYGYTF. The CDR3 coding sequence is TGTGCCAGCAGTGCCTCCCCCGGCGGGACCTATGGCTACACCTTC.

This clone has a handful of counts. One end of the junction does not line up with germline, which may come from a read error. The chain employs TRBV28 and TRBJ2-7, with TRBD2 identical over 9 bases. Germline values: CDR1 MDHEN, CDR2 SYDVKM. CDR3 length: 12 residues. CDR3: CASSSLLGLALF. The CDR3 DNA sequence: TGTGCCAGCAGTTCCCTTTTGGGACTAGCTTTATTC.

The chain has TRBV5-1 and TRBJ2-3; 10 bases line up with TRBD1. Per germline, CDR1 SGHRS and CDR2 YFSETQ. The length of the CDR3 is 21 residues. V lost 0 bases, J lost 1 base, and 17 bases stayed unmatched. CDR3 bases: TGCGCCAGCAGCTTGGCCCCTAGAATGACAGGGGGCATTGTCCGCACAGATACGCAGTATTTT. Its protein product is CASSLAPRMTGGIVRTDTQYF.

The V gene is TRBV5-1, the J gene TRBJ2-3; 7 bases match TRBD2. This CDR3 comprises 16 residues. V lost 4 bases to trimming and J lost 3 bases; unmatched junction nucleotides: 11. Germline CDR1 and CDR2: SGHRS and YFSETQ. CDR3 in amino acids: CASSHSGLVVTDTQYF. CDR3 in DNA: TGCGCCAGCAGCCATAGCGGGTTGGTTGTTACAGATACGCAGTATTTT.

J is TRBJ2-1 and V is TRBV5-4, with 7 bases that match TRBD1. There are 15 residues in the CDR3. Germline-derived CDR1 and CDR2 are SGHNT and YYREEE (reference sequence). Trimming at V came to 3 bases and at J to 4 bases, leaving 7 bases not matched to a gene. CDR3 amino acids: CASSSTGAPYNEQFF. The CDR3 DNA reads TGTGCCAGCAGCTCCACAGGGGCCCCTTACAATGAGCAGTTCTTC. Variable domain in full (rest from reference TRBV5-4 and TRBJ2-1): ETGVTQSPTHLIKTRGQQVTLRCSSQSGHNTVSWYQQALGQGPQFIFQYYREEENGRGNFPPRFSGLQFPNYSSELNVNALELDDSALYLCASSSTGAPYNEQFFGPGTRLTVL.

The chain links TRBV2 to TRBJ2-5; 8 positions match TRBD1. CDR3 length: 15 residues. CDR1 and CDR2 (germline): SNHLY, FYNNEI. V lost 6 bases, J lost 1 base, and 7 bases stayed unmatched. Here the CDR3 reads CASRGGQVFQETQYF. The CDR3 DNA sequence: TGTGCCAGCAGAGGGGGACAGGTATTCCAAGAGACCCAGTACTTC.

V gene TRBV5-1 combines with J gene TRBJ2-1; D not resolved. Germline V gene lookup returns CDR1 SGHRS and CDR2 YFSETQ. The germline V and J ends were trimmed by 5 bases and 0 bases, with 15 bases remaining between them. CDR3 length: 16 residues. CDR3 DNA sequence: TGCGCCAGCAGTCCACAACCTTTCAACTCCTACAATGAGCAGTTCTTC. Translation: CASSPQPFNSYNEQFF.

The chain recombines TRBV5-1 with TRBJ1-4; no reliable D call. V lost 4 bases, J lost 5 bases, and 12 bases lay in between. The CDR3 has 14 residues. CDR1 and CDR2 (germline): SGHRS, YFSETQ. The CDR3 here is CASSLDGLNEKLFF. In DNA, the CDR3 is TGCGCCAGCAGCCTGGACGGACTCAATGAAAAACTGTTTTTT.

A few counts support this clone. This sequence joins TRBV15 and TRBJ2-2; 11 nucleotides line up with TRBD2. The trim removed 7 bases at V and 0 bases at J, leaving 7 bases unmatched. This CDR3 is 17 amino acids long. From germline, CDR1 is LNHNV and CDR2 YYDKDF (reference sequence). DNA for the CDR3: TGTGCCACCACCCCGACTAGCGGGACCCCGAACACCGGGGAGCTGTTTTTT. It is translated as CATTPTSGTPNTGELFF.

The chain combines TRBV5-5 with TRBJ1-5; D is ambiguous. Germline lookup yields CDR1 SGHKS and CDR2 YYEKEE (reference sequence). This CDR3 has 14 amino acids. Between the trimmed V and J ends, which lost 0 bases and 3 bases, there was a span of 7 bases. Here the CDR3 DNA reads TGTGCCAGCAGCTTGGGAGGGTACAATCAGCCCCAGCATTTT. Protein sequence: CASSLGGYNQPQHF.

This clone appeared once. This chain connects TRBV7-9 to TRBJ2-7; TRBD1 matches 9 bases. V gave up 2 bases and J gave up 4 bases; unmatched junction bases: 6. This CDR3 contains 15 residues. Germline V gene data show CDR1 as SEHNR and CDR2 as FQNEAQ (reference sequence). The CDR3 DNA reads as TGTGCCAGCAGCTTATTCCCCGGGACAGGGTACGAGCAGTACTTC. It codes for CASSLFPGTGYEQYF.

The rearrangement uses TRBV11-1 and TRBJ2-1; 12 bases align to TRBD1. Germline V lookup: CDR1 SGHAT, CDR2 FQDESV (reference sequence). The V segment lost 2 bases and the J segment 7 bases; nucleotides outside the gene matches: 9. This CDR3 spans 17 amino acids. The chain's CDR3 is CASSLRFGTGGGNEQFF. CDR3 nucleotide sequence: TGTGCCAGCAGCTTAAGGTTCGGGACAGGGGGCGGGAATGAGCAGTTCTTC.

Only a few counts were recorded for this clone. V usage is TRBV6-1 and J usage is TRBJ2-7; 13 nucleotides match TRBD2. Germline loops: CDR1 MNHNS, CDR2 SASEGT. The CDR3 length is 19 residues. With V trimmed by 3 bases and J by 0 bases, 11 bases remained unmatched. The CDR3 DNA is TGTGCCAGCAGTGAGGGGGCAGCCGGACTAGCGGGAGTCTCCTACGAGCAGTACTTC. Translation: CASSEGAAGLAGVSYEQYF.

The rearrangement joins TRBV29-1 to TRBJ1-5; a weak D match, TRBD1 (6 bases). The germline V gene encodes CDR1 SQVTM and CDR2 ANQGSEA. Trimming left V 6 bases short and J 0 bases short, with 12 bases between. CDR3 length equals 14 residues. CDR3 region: CSVATGTSNQPQHF. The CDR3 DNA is TGCAGCGTCGCGACAGGAACTAGCAATCAGCCCCAGCATTTT.

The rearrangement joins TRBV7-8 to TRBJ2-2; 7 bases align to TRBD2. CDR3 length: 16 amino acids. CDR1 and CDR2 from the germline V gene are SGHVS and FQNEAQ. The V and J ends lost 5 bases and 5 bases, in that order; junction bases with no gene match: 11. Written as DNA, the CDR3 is TGTGCCAGCAGCCGCCGGAGGGCGGGAGAGACCGGGGAGCTGTTTTTT. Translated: CASSRRRAGETGELFF.

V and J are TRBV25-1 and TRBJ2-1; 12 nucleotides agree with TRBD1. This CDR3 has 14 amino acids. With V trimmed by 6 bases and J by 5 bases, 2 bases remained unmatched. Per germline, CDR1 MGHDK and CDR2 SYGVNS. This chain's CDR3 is CASRGTGGHNEQFF. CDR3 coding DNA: TGTGCCAGCAGAGGGACAGGGGGCCACAATGAGCAGTTCTTC.

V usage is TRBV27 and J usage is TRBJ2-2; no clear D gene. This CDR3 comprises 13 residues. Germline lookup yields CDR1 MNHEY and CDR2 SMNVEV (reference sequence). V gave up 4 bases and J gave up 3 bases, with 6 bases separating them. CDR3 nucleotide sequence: TGTGCCAGCAGTTCCATTGACACCGGGGAGCTGTTTTTT. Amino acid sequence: CASSSIDTGELFF.

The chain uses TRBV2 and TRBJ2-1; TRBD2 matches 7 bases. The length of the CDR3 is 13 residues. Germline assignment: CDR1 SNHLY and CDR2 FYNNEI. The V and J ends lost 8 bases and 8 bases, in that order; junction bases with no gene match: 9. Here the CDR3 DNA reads TGTGCCAGCCCCCGGGACTATATGGATGAGCAGTTCTTC. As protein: CASPRDYMDEQFF.

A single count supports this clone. This CDR3 is CASTPVGEPYTDTQYF. The CDR3 nucleotides read TGTGCCAGCACCCCCGTCGGGGAGCCTTACACAGATACGCAGTATTTT. This chain connects TRBV5-4 to TRBJ2-3; tentative D call: TRBD2 (5 bases). CDR3 length: 16 residues. Germline V gene sequence: CDR1 SGHNT, CDR2 YYREEE (reference sequence). Trimming left V 6 bases short and J 2 bases short, with 19 bases between.

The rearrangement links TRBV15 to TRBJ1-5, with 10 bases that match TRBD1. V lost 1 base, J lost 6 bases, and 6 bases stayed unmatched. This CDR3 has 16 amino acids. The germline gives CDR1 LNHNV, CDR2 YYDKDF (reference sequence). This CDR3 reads CATSRGGQGISQPQHF. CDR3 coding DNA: TGTGCCACCAGCAGAGGGGGACAGGGGATAAGTCAGCCCCAGCATTTT.

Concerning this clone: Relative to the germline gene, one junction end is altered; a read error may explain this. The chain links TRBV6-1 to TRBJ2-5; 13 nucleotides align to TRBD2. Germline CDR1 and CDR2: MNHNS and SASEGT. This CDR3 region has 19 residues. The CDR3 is CASSEASGTSGNRQGTQYF. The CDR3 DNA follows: TGTGCCAGCAGTGAAGCGTCTGGGACTAGCGGGAATCGCCAAGGGACCCAGTACTTC.

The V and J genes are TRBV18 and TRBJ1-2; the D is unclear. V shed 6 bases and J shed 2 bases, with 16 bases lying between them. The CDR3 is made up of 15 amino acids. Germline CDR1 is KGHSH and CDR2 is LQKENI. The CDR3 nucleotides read TGTGCCAGCTCCCCCCCAAGAGCGCCGAACTATGGCTACACCTTC. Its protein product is CASSPPRAPNYGYTF.